What follows describes a single T cell receptor beta chain. Germline loops: CDR1 SGDLS, CDR2 YYNGEE. V lost 4 bases to trimming and J lost 4 bases; unmatched junction nucleotides: 10. This CDR3 has 16 residues. A second roughly 7 to 11 cycle PCR used barcoded and J-beta primers. A 12-random-nucleotide template-switch adaptor tagged each cDNA molecule. MiXCR was run by TCRdb on the 5' RACE reads, yielding one entry per CDR3 protein. Altogether 1,500,000 or so distinct CDR3 sequences are present, 42% being singletons, with the ten largest covering over 3.5%. The data derive from a study of blood T cells in healthy people across ages.

The genes are TRBV9 and TRBJ2-2; 7 nucleotides match TRBD2. Sequenced: blood. The TCR comes from a young woman in good health. CDR3 sequence reads: CASSPPAGVGTGELFF. The CDR3 coding sequence is TGTGCCAGCAGCCCCCCTGCGGGGGTCGGCACCGGGGAGCTGTTTTTT.